This TCR beta chain was sequenced for a study of blood T cells in healthy people across ages. On this clonotype itself: Its antigen is still unknown.

Study-wide findings and caveats: Relative to aged donors, long-lived donors carried more naive CD4+ cells and displayed higher diversity.

The authors ran a second PCR of roughly 6 to 12 cycles using a sample-barcoded 5' primer and a J-beta primer mix. In TCRdb, the 5' RACE reads were re-called with MiXCR into one record per CDR3 protein. Of some 1 million distinct CDR3 sequences listed, 40% to 45% were seen once; the top ten hold around 18%. Sequenced sample: blood. This clonotype was sampled from an older woman in good health.

The CDR3 region has the DNA TGTGCCAGCAGCCAAGATCCACAGGGTATCTATGGCTACACCTTC. Translation: CASSQDPQGIYGYTF. The V call is TRBV3-1, the J call TRBJ1-2, with TRBD1 as a possible D gene (6 bases). The CDR3 extends over 15 amino acids. Looked up from germline, CDR1 is LGHDT and CDR2 is YNNKEL (reference sequence). Trimming stripped 0 bases from V and 4 bases from J, with 12 bases between. The variable domain in full, completed from reference TRBV3-1 and TRBJ1-2, reads DTAVSQTPKYLVTQMGNDKSIKCEQNLGHDTMYWYKQDSKKFLKIMFSYNNKELIINETVPNRFSPKSPDKAHLNLHINSLELGDSAVYFCASSQDPQGIYGYTFGSGTRLTVV.